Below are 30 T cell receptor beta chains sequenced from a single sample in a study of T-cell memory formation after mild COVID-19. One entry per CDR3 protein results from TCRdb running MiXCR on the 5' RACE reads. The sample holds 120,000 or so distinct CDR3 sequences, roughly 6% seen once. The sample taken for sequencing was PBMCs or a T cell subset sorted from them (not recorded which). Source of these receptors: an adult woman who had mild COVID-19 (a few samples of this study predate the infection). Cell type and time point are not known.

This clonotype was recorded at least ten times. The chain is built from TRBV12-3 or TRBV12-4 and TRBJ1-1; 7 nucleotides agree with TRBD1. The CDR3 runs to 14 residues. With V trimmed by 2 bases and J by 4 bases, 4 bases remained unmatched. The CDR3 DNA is TGTGCCAGCAGTTTACAGGGGGAGGCCACTGAAGCTTTCTTT. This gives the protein CASSLQGEATEAFF.

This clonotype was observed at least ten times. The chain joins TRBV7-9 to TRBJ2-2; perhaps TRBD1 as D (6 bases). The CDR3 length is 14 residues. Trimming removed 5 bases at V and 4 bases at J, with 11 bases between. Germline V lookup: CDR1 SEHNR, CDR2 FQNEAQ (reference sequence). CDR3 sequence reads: CASSETGSTGELFF. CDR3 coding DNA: TGTGCCAGCAGCGAAACAGGGAGCACCGGGGAGCTGTTTTTT.

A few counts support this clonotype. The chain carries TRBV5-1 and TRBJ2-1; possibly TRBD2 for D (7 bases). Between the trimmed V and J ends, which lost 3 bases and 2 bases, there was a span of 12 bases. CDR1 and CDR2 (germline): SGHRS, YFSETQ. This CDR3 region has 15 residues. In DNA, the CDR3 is TGCGCCAGCAGCTGGGGGGGCAGGACCTACAATGAGCAGTTCTTC. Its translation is CASSWGGRTYNEQFF.

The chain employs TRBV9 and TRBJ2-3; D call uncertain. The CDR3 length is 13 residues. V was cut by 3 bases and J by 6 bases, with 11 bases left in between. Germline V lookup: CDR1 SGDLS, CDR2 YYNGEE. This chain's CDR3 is CASSEEIRDTQYF. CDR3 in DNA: TGTGCCAGCAGCGAAGAGATACGGGATACGCAGTATTTT.

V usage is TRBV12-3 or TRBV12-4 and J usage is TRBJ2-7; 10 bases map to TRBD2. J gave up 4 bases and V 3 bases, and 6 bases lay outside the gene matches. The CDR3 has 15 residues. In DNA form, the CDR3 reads TGTGCCAGCAGTTTGACGGCTAGCGGGAGTTACGAGCAGTACTTC. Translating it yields CASSLTASGSYEQYF.

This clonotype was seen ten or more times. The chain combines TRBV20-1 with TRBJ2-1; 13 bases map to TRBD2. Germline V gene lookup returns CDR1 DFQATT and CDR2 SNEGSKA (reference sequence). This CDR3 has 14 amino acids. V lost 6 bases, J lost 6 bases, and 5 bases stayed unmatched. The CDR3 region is CSAPGLAGANEQFF. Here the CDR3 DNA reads TGCAGTGCCCCAGGACTAGCGGGAGCCAATGAGCAGTTCTTC.

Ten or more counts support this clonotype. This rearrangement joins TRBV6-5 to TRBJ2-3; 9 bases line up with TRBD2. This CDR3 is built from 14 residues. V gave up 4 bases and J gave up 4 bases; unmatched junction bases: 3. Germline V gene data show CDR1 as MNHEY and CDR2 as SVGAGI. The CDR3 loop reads CASSSGLASDTQYF. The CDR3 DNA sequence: TGTGCCAGCAGTTCGGGACTAGCTTCAGATACGCAGTATTTT.

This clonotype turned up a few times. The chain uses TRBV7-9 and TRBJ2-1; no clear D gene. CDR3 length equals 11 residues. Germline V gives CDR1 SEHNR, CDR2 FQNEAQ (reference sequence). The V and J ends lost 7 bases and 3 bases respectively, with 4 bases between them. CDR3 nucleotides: TGTGCCAGCAATAGCTACAATGAGCAGTTCTTC. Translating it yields CASNSYNEQFF.

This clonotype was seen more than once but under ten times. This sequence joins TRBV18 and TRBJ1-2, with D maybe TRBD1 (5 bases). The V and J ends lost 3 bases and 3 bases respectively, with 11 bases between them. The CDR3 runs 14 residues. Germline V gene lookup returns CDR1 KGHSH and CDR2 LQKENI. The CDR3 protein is CASSPTDGYYGYTF. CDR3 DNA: TGTGCCAGCTCACCGACAGACGGCTACTATGGCTACACCTTC.

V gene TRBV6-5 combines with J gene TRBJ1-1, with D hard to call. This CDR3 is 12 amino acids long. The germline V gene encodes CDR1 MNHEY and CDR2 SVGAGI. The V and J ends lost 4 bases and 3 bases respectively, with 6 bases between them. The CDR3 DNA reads TGTGCCAGCAGTTCAAGGGACACTGAAGCTTTCTTT. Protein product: CASSSRDTEAFF.

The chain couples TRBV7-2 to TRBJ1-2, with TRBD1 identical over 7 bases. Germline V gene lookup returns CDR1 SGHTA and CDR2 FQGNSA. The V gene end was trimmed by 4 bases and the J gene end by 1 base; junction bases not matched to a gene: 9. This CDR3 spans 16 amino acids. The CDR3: CASSSRGQPINYGYTF. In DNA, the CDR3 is TGTGCCAGCAGCTCCCGGGGACAGCCGATTAACTATGGCTACACCTTC. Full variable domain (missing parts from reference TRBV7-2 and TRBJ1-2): GAGVSQSPSNKVTEKGKDVELRCDPISGHTALYWYRQSLGQGLEFLIYFQGNSAPDKSGLPSDRFSAERTGGSVSTLTIQRTQQEDSAVYLCASSSRGQPINYGYTFGSGTRLTVV.

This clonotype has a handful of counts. Here the CDR3 DNA reads TGTGCCACCAGTGATTACCCCTCGGGGGGAGTACGGGAGACCCAGTACTTC. It is translated as CATSDYPSGGVRETQYF. The rearrangement uses TRBV24-1 and TRBJ2-5; 7 positions match TRBD2. This CDR3 region has 17 residues. Germline V gene data show CDR1 as KGHDR and CDR2 as SFDVKD. Trimming at V came to 2 bases and at J to 5 bases, leaving 13 bases not matched to a gene.

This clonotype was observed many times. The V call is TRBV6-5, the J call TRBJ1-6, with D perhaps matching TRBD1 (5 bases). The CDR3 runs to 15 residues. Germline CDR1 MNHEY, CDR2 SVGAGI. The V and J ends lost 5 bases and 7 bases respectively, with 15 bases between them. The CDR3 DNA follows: TGTGCCAGCAGTCCTTGGACACGAGACAATTCACCCCTCCACTTT. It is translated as CASSPWTRDNSPLHF.

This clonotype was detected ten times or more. The CDR3, as DNA: TGCGCCAGCAGCCCGGGACAGGGGGCGAGCACAGATACGCAGTATTTT. Protein sequence: CASSPGQGASTDTQYF. The J gene is TRBJ2-3, the V gene TRBV5-1; 12 nucleotides align to TRBD1. The CDR3 is 16 amino acids. The V gene's germline CDR1 is SGHRS and CDR2 YFSETQ. Trimming at V came to 4 bases and at J to 0 bases, leaving 3 bases not matched to a gene.

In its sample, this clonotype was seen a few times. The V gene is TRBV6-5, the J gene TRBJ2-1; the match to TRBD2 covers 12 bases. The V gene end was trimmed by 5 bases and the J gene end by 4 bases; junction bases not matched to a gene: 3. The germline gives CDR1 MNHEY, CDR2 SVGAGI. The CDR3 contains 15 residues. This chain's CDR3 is CASSGLAGPYNEQFF. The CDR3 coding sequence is TGTGCCAGCAGTGGACTAGCGGGGCCGTACAATGAGCAGTTCTTC.

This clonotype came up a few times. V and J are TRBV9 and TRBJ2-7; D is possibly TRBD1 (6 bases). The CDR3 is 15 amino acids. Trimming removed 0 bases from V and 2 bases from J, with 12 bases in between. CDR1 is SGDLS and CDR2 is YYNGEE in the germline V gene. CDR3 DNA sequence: TGTGCCAGCAGCGTAGCGGCGACAGGTCCCTACGAGCAGTACTTC. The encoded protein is CASSVAATGPYEQYF.

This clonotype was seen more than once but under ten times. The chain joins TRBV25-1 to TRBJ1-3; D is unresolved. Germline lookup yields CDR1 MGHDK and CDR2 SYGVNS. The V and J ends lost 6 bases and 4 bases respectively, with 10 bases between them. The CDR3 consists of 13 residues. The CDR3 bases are TGTGCCAGCAGCGGTTACGCCGGAAACACCATATATTTT. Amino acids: CASSGYAGNTIYF.

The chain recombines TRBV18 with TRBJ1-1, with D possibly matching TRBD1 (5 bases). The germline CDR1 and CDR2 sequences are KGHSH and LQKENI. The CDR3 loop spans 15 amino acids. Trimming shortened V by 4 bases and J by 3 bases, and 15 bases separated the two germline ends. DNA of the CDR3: TGTGCCAGCTCACTAGCCAGGGTTCGGGACACTGAAGCTTTCTTT. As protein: CASSLARVRDTEAFF.

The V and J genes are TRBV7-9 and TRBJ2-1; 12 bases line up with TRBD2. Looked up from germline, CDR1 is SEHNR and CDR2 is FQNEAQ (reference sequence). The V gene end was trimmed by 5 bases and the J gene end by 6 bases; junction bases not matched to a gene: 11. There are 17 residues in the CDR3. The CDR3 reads CASSPRTSGISSNEQFF. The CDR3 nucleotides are TGTGCCAGCAGCCCAAGGACTAGCGGGATTTCGTCCAATGAGCAGTTCTTC.

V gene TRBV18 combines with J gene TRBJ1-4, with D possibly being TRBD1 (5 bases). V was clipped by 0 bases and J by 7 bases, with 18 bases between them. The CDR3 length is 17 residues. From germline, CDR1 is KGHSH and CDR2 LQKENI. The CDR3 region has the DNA TGTGCCAGCTCACCACCGACAATGAGGGGTCTTGGTGAAAAACTGTTTTTT. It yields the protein CASSPPTMRGLGEKLFF.

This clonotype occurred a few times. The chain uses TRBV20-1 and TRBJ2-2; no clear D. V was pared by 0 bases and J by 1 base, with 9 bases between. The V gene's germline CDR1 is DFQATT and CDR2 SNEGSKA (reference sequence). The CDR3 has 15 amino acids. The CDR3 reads CSARDGSKNTGELFF. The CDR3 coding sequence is TGCAGTGCTAGAGATGGCAGCAAGAACACCGGGGAGCTGTTTTTT.

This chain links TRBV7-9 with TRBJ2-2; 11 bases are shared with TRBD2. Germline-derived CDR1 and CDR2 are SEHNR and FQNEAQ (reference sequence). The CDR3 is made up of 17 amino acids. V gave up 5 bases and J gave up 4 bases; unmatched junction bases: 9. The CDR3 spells CASSDYGLAGITGELFF. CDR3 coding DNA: TGTGCCAGCAGCGATTACGGACTAGCGGGTATCACCGGGGAGCTGTTTTTT. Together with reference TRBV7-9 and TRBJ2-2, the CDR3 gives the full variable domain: DTGVSQNPRHKITKRGQNVTFRCDPISEHNRLYWYRQTLGQGPEFLTYFQNEAQLEKSRLLSDRFSAERPKGSFSTLEIQRTEQGDSAMYLCASSDYGLAGITGELFFGEGSRLTVL.

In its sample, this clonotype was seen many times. CDR3 amino acids: CATSDMDSGRNYNEQFF. CDR3 DNA: TGTGCCACCAGTGACATGGATAGCGGGAGGAACTACAATGAGCAGTTCTTC. The rearrangement joins TRBV24-1 to TRBJ2-1, with 10 bases fitting TRBD2. This CDR3 has 17 residues. The V and J ends lost 4 bases and 3 bases, in that order; junction bases with no gene match: 8. Germline V CDR1 and CDR2: KGHDR, SFDVKD.

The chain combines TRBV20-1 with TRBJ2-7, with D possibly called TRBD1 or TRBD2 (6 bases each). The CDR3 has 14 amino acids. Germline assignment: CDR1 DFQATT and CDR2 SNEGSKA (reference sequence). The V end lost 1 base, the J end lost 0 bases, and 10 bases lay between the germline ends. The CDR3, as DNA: TGCAGTGCTAGAGGAGGGGGGCTCTCCTACGAGCAGTACTTC. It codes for CSARGGGLSYEQYF.

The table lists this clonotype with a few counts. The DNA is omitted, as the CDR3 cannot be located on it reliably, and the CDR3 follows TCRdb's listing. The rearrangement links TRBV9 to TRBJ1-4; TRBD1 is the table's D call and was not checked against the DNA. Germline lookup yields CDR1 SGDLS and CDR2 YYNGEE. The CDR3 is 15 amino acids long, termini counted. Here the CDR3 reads CASSVGQYGEKLFFF.

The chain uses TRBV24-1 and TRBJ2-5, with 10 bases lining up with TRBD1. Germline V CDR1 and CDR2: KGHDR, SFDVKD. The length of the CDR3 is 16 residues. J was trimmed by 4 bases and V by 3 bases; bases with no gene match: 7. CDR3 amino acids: CATSDPRGQGRETQYF. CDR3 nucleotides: TGTGCCACCAGTGATCCGCGGGGACAGGGGAGAGAGACCCAGTACTTC.

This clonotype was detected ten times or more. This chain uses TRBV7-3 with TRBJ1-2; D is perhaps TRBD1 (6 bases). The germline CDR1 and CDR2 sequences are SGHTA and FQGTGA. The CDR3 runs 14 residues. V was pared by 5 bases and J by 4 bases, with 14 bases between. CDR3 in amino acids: CASSPDSNSYGYTF. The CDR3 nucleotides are TGTGCCAGCAGCCCGGACAGCAACTCCTATGGCTACACCTTC.

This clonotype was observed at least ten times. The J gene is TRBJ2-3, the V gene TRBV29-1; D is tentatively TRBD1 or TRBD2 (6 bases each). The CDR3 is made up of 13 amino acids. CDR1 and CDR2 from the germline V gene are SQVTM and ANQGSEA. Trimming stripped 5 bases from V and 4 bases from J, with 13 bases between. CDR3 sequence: CSVRRDMADTQYF. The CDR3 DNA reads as TGCAGCGTTCGGCGGGACATGGCAGATACGCAGTATTTT.

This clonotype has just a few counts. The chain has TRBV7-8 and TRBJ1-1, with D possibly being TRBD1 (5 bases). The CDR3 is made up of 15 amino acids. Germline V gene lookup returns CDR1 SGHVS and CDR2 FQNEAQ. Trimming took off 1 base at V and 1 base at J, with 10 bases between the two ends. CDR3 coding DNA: TGTGCCAGCAGCTTAGTTGGGGGTGGGAACACTGAAGCTTTCTTT. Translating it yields CASSLVGGGNTEAFF.

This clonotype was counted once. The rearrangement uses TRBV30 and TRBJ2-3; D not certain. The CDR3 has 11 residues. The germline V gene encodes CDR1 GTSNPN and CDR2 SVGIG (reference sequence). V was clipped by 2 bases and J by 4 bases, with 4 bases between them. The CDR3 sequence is CAWSQADTQYF. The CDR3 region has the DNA TGTGCCTGGAGTCAAGCAGATACGCAGTATTTT.